A single sample is the source of the 26 T cell receptor beta chains below, sequenced in a study of blood T cell repertoires in COVID-19. TCRdb's copy holds only in-frame clones and misses some; the assay was immunoSEQ multiplex PCR. The sample yields roughly 270,000 clones, approximately 82% seen once. What was sequenced was PBMCs or T cells enriched from blood (not recorded which). Receptors were obtained from a man aged 40-49 years who had been exposed to COVID-19.

The count of this clone is one. V gene TRBV30 combines with J gene TRBJ2-7, with 11 bases that match TRBD2. V lost 1 base and J lost 9; bases outside the gene matches: 8. There are 14 residues in the CDR3. The germline V gene encodes CDR1 GTSNPN and CDR2 SVGIG (reference sequence). The CDR3 reads CAWSAILAGAVQYF. The CDR3 DNA reads as TGTGCCTGGAGTGCGATACTAGCGGGAGCGGTGCAGTACTTC.

In the case of this clone: Additional DNA sequences in this sample encode the identical CDR3. The rearrangement joins TRBV18 to TRBJ1-6; tentative D call: TRBD1 (5 bases). V was cut by 2 bases and J by 5 bases, with 10 bases left in between. CDR1 is KGHSH, CDR2 LQKENI, per germline. The CDR3 sequence is 15 residues long. The CDR3 region has the DNA TGTGCCAGCTCACCAGGTACAGGAGATAATTCACCCCTCCACTTT. This gives the protein CASSPGTGDNSPLHF.

The CDR3 bases are TGTGCCAGTAGTATCCCCCGGCGGAGGGGGCGTCAGCCCCAGCATTTT. Translated: CASSIPRRRGRQPQHF. The J gene is TRBJ1-5, the V gene TRBV19, with 7 nucleotides matching TRBD1. Germline V gene lookup returns CDR1 LNHDA and CDR2 SQIVND (reference sequence). This CDR3 region has 16 residues. Losses at the gene ends were 3 bases for V and 6 bases for J; bases not matched to a gene: 11.

On this clone: Mismatch with germline at one junction end may stem from a read error. The rearrangement uses TRBV7-7 and TRBJ2-7; 9 bases align to TRBD1. Germline values: CDR1 SSHAT, CDR2 FNYEAQ (reference sequence). The CDR3 consists of 15 residues. CDR3 region: CASSKAGQGDYEQYF. The DNA of the CDR3 is TGTGCTAGCAGCAAAGCGGGACAGGGTGACTACGAGCAGTACTTC.

The chain combines TRBV27 with TRBJ2-6; a possible D gene is TRBD2 (5 bases). In germline, CDR1 is MNHEY, CDR2 SMNVEV (reference sequence). This CDR3 contains 14 residues. Trimming removed 5 bases from V and 4 bases from J, with 9 bases in between. The CDR3 DNA is TGTGCCAGCAGTCCCGGGGTAGGGGCCAACGTCCTGACTTTC. This gives the protein CASSPGVGANVLTF.

This rearrangement joins TRBV12-5 to TRBJ2-5; D is perhaps TRBD2 (6 bases). Germline CDR1 and CDR2: LGHNT and FRNRAP. The CDR3 extends over 16 amino acids. V dropped 1 base and J dropped 2 bases, with 14 bases sitting between them. CDR3 sequence (DNA): TGTGCTAGTGGTTTGGGACTAGGTCGAGGGCAAGAGACCCAGTACTTC. Protein product: CASGLGLGRGQETQYF.

V gene TRBV5-4 combines with J gene TRBJ2-4; D is uncertain. Trimming took 0 bases from V and 2 from J, leaving 6 bases between them. The V gene's germline CDR1 is SGHNT and CDR2 YYREEE (reference sequence). The CDR3 is 14 residues long. The CDR3 here is CASSLVETKNIQYF. CDR3 coding DNA: TGTGCCAGCAGCTTGGTGGAGACCAAAAACATTCAGTACTTC.

The chain carries TRBV5-5 and TRBJ1-2; D might be TRBD1 (5 bases). Germline V CDR1 and CDR2: SGHKS, YYEKEE (reference sequence). The CDR3 loop spans 15 amino acids. V was trimmed by 0 bases and J by 6 bases, leaving 15 bases between them. This CDR3 reads CASSLDPGSRNGYTF. The CDR3 DNA reads as TGTGCCAGCAGCTTGGACCCAGGGTCTCGGAATGGCTACACCTTC.

The gene calls are TRBV7-3 and TRBJ2-3; no clear D gene. This CDR3 region has 14 residues. V was pared by 1 base and J by 0 bases, with 5 bases between. CDR1 is SGHTA and CDR2 is FQGTGA in the germline V gene. The CDR3 sequence is CASSLNPSTDTQYF. The DNA for the CDR3 is TGTGCCAGCAGCTTAAATCCTAGCACAGATACGCAGTATTTT.

This chain joins TRBV5-8 and TRBJ1-1, with a possible D match to TRBD1 (5 bases). The CDR3 length is 14 residues. With 3 bases removed from V and 4 bases from J, the gap between germline ends came to 13 bases. CDR1 and CDR2 (germline): SGHTS, YDEGEE. The CDR3 sequence is CASSWGGRITEAFF. The CDR3 DNA reads TGTGCCAGCAGCTGGGGGGGAAGGATCACTGAAGCTTTCTTT.

The V and J genes are TRBV11-2 and TRBJ2-1; 11 nucleotides agree with TRBD2. Per the germline V gene, CDR1 is SGHAT and CDR2 is FQNNGV. The junction had 8 bases not matched to a gene; V was cut back by 5 bases and J by 8 bases. The CDR3 runs to 15 residues. In nucleotides, the CDR3 is TGTGCCAGCAGCCAAACTAGCGGGAGATCGGATGAGCAGTTCTTC. This translates into CASSQTSGRSDEQFF. Filled out from reference TRBV11-2 and TRBJ2-1, the complete variable domain reads EAGVAQSPRYKIIEKRQSVAFWCNPISGHATLYWYQQILGQGPKLLIQFQNNGVVDDSQLPKDRFSAERLKGVDSTLKIQPAKLEDSAVYLCASSQTSGRSDEQFFGPGTRLTVL.

This clone was picked up one time. The chain combines TRBV27 with TRBJ2-5; D is undetermined. Germline-derived CDR1 and CDR2 are MNHEY and SMNVEV (reference sequence). This CDR3 has 15 residues. V gave up 6 bases and J gave up 2 bases, with 16 bases separating them. CDR3 protein: CASSPTHRVQETQYF. In nucleotides, the CDR3 is TGTGCCAGCAGCCCCACCCACAGAGTGCAAGAGACCCAGTACTTC.

This sequence joins TRBV21-1 and TRBJ2-1; the D call in the table, TRBD1, was not verified against the DNA. TRBV21-1 is given as a pseudogene. This CDR3 comprises 14 residues. CDR3 in DNA: TGTGCCAGCAGCATACCCTCAGGTCGGAATGAGCAGTTCTTC. Its protein product is CASSIPSGRNEQFF.

V is TRBV10-3 and J is TRBJ2-7; D may be TRBD2 (5 bases). Germline-derived CDR1 and CDR2 are ENHRY and SYGVKD. Trimming left V 4 bases short and J 3 bases short, with 16 bases between. The CDR3 runs to 15 residues. The CDR3 DNA reads as TGTGCCATCAGTGTTGGGAGTTTAGCAGGCTACGAGCAGTACTTC. It translates to CAISVGSLAGYEQYF.

V gene TRBV29-1 combines with J gene TRBJ2-7; possible D gene TRBD1, 5 bases. CDR1 and CDR2 from the germline V gene are SQVTM and ANQGSEA. Trimming left V 4 bases short and J 7 bases short, with 17 bases between. This CDR3 comprises 13 residues. CDR3 region: CSVGVTAFGEQYF. In DNA form, the CDR3 reads TGCAGCGTTGGTGTGACAGCCTTCGGTGAGCAGTACTTC.

This rearrangement joins TRBV27 to TRBJ2-6, with D possibly matching TRBD2 (6 bases). V lost 6 bases and J 2 bases, leaving 14 bases between the germline ends. CDR3 length: 16 amino acids. CDR1 MNHEY and CDR2 SMNVEV come from the germline V gene (reference sequence). CDR3 loop: CASRRGNIPGANVLTF. CDR3 DNA: TGTGCCAGCAGGCGGGGCAATATACCTGGGGCCAACGTCCTGACTTTC.

Only a few counts were recorded for this clone. The chain recombines TRBV4-1 with TRBJ2-3, with TRBD2 identical over 10 bases. CDR3 size: 18 residues. The V and J ends lost 0 bases and 6 bases, in that order; junction bases with no gene match: 12. Germline V lookup: CDR1 MGHRA, CDR2 YSYEKL. The CDR3 loop reads CASSQESVRLAGGDTQYF. The CDR3 DNA sequence: TGCGCCAGCAGCCAAGAGTCAGTAAGACTAGCGGGCGGGGATACGCAGTATTTT.

This clone appeared a single time. This CDR3 is CASSIGGTRAFF. The CDR3 region has the DNA TGTGCCAGTAGTATAGGTGGGACACGCGCTTTCTTT. The rearrangement uses TRBV19 and TRBJ1-1; a possible D gene is TRBD1 (6 bases). CDR3 length: 12 residues. Germline V gene data show CDR1 as LNHDA and CDR2 as SQIVND (reference sequence). V gave up 1 base and J gave up 11 bases, with 11 bases separating them.

The rearrangement joins TRBV29-1 to TRBJ1-2, with no clear D. Germline CDR1 SQVTM, CDR2 ANQGSEA. This CDR3 comprises 14 residues. Trimming cost V 2 bases and J 4 bases, with 14 bases left between them. In DNA form, the CDR3 reads TGCAGCGTTGAAATTGCAGCGGACTTCTATGGCTACACCTTC. This codes for CSVEIAADFYGYTF.

The chain recombines TRBV27 with TRBJ1-4, with 11 positions matching TRBD1. CDR1 is MNHEY and CDR2 is SMNVEV in the germline V gene (reference sequence). The V gene end was trimmed by 6 bases and the J gene end by 8 bases; junction bases not matched to a gene: 5. This CDR3 is 14 amino acids long. The CDR3 sequence: CASRRTGGLEKLFF. The DNA of the CDR3 is TGTGCCAGCAGAAGGACAGGGGGCCTCGAAAAACTGTTTTTT.

The rearrangement joins TRBV19 to TRBJ2-5; 15 bases match TRBD2. The CDR3 has 19 amino acids. CDR1 LNHDA and CDR2 SQIVND come from the germline V gene (reference sequence). V lost 1 base and J lost 3; bases outside the gene matches: 9. The CDR3 coding sequence is TGTGCCAGTAGTATAGTCGACGGACTAGCGGGAGGGCCGGAAGAGACCCAGTACTTC. Translating it yields CASSIVDGLAGGPEETQYF. The complete variable domain, with remaining parts taken from reference TRBV19 and TRBJ2-5, reads DGGITQSPKYLFRKEGQNVTLSCEQNLNHDAMYWYRQDPGQGLRLIYYSQIVNDFQKGDIAEGYSVSREKKESFPLTVTSAQKNPTAFYLCASSIVDGLAGGPEETQYFGPGTRLLVL.

The V and J genes are TRBV28 and TRBJ1-5; D gene ambiguous. Germline CDR1 is MDHEN and CDR2 is SYDVKM. The CDR3 is 14 amino acids. The V and J ends lost 2 bases and 7 bases respectively, with 12 bases between them. The CDR3 is CASSLSFPRQPQHF. The CDR3 coding sequence is TGTGCCAGCAGTTTAAGTTTCCCACGGCAGCCCCAGCATTTT.

The chain recombines TRBV18 with TRBJ1-1, with a tentative D call TRBD1 (6 bases). The germline V gene encodes CDR1 KGHSH and CDR2 LQKENI. The CDR3 has 13 residues. V was pared by 5 bases and J by 10 bases, with 17 bases between. Here the CDR3 reads CASSVSRGSVAFF. CDR3 DNA: TGTGCCAGCTCAGTCAGCAGGGGTTCAGTAGCTTTCTTT.

The gene calls are TRBV30 and TRBJ1-2; a possible D gene is TRBD1 (6 bases). The germline CDR1 and CDR2 sequences are GTSNPN and SVGIG (reference sequence). Trimming cost V 5 bases and J 6 bases, with 13 bases left between them. The CDR3 runs 12 residues. DNA for the CDR3: TGTGCCTGGGGGAAACAGGGAGATGGCTACACCTTC. This sequence encodes CAWGKQGDGYTF.

Here the CDR3 reads CASSQVARGPGNTIYF. CDR3 DNA sequence: TGTGCCAGCAGCCAAGTTGCAAGGGGCCCTGGAAACACCATATATTTT. The chain combines TRBV14 with TRBJ1-3, with D maybe TRBD1 (5 bases). CDR1 SGHDN and CDR2 FVKESK come from the germline V gene. The V end was cut by 1 base, the J end by 2 bases, with 12 bases between. This CDR3 is built from 16 residues.

J is TRBJ2-1 and V is TRBV9; D may be TRBD2 (6 bases). This CDR3 contains 14 residues. Trimming removed 1 base from V and 8 bases from J, with 13 bases in between. Germline values: CDR1 SGDLS, CDR2 YYNGEE. The CDR3 protein is CASSVYGSEDEQFF. CDR3 nucleotide sequence: TGTGCCAGCAGCGTATACGGGAGCGAGGATGAGCAGTTCTTC.